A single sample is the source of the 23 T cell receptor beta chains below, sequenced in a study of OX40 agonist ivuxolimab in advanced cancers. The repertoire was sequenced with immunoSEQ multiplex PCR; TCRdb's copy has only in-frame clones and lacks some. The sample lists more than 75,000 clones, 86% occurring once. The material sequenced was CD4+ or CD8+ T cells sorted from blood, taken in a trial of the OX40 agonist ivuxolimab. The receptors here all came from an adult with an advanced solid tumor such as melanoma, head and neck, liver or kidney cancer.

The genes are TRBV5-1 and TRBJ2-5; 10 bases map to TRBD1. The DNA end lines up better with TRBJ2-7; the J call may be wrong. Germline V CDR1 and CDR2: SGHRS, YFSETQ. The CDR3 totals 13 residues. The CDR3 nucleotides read TGCGCCAGCAGCTTGCGGACAGGGGGCGAGCAGTACTTC. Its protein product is CASSLRTGGEQYF.

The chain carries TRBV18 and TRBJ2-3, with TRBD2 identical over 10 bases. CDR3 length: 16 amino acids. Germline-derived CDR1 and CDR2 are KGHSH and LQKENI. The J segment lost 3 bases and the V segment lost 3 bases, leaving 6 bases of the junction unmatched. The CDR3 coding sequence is TGTGCCAGCTCACCCGCTAGCGGGAGTAAGACAGATACGCAGTATTTT. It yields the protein CASSPASGSKTDTQYF. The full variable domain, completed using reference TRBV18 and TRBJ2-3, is NAGVMQNPRHLVRRRGQEARLRCSPMKGHSHVYWYRQLPEEGLKFMVYLQKENIIDESGMPKERFSAEFPKEGPSILRIQQVVRGDSAAYFCASSPASGSKTDTQYFGPGTRLTVL.

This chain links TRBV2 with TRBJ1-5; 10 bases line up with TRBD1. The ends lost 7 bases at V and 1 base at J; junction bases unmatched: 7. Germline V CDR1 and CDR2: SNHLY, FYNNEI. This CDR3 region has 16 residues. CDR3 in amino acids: CASTGQGVGSNQPQHF. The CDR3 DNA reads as TGTGCCAGCACTGGACAGGGGGTCGGAAGCAATCAGCCCCAGCATTTT.

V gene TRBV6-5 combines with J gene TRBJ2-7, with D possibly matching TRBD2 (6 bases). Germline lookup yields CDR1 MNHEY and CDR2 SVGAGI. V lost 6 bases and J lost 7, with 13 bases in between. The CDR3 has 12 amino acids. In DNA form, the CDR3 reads TGTGCCAGCAGGGCGGGGATGTGGGAGCAGTACTTC. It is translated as CASRAGMWEQYF.

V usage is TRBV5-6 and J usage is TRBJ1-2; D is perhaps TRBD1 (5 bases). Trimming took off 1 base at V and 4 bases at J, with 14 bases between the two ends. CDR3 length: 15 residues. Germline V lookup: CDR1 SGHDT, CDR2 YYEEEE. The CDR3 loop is CASSLTGLGGYGYTF. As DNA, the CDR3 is TGTGCCAGCAGCTTGACGGGACTCGGTGGCTATGGCTACACCTTC.

CDR3: CASSVDRPENTGELFF. The CDR3 bases are TGTGCCAGTAGTGTGGACAGACCCGAGAACACCGGGGAGCTGTTTTTT. The chain joins TRBV19 to TRBJ2-2; the D gene is possibly TRBD1 (6 bases). The CDR3 is 16 amino acids. Germline V gene sequence: CDR1 LNHDA, CDR2 SQIVND (reference sequence). Trimming pared 5 bases from V and 1 base from J, leaving 14 bases between. Combining the CDR3 with reference TRBV19 and TRBJ2-2 gives the whole variable domain DGGITQSPKYLFRKEGQNVTLSCEQNLNHDAMYWYRQDPGQGLRLIYYSQIVNDFQKGDIAEGYSVSREKKESFPLTVTSAQKNPTAFYLCASSVDRPENTGELFFGEGSRLTVL.

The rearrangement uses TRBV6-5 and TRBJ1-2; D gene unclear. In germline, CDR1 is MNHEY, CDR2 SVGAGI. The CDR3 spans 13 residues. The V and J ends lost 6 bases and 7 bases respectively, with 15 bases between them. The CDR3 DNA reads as TGTGCCAGCAGCGTCGGCGGTCTTGGTGGCTACACCTTC. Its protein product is CASSVGGLGGYTF.

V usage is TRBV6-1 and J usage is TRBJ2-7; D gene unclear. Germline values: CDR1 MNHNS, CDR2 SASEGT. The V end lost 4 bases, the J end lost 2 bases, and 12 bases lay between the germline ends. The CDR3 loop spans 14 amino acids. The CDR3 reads CASSGGHRTYEQYF. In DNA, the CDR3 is TGTGCCAGCAGTGGGGGTCATCGGACCTACGAGCAGTACTTC.

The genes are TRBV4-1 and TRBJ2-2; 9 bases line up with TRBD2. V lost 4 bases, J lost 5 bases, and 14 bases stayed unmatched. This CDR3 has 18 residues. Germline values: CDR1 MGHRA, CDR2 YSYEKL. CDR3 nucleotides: TGCGCCAGCAGCCCATTTGCGGGGGGGTATGGTGGGACCGGGGAGCTGTTTTTT. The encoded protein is CASSPFAGGYGGTGELFF.

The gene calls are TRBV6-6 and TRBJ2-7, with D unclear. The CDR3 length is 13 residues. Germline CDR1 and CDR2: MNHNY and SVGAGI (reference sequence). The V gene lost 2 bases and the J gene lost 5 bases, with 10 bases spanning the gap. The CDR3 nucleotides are TGTGCCAGCAGTTACCAAAAAGCCCACGAGCAGTACTTC. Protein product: CASSYQKAHEQYF.

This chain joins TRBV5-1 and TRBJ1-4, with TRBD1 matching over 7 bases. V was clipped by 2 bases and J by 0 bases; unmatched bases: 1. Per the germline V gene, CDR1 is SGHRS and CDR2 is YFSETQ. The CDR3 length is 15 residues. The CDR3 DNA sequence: TGCGCCAGCAGCTTACAGGGGACAACTAATGAAAAACTGTTTTTT. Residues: CASSLQGTTNEKLFF. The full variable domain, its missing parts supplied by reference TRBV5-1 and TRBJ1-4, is KAGVTQTPRYLIKTRGQQVTLSCSPISGHRSVSWYQQTPGQGLQFLFEYFSETQRNKGNFPGRFSGRQFSNSRSEMNVSTLELGDSALYLCASSLQGTTNEKLFFGSGTQLSVL.

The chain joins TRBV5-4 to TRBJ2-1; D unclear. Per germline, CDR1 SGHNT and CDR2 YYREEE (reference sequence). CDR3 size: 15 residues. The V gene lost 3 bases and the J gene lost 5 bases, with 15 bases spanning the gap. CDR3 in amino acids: CASSSAGPANNEQFF. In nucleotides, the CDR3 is TGTGCCAGCAGCTCGGCCGGGCCCGCGAACAATGAGCAGTTCTTC.

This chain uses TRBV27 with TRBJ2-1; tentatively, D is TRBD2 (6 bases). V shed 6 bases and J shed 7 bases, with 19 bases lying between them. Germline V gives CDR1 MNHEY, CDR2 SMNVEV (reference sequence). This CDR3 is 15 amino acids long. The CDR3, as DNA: TGTGCCAGCAGGTTGCGGCGGGGCGAAACTAATGAGCAGTTCTTC. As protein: CASRLRRGETNEQFF.

The chain's CDR3 is CASSLRTGGASYNEQFF. CDR3 sequence (DNA): TGTGCCAGCAGCCTTCGGACAGGGGGCGCATCCTACAATGAGCAGTTCTTC. The rearrangement joins TRBV7-2 to TRBJ2-1; the match to TRBD1 covers 11 bases. The CDR3 spans 17 residues. V was pared by 5 bases and J by 1 base, with 7 bases of the junction left unmatched. Germline V CDR1 and CDR2: SGHTA, FQGNSA.

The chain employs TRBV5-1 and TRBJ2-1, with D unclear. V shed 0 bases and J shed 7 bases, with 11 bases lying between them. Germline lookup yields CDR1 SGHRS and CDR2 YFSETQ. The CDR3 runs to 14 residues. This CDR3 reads CASSLEGSLNEQFF. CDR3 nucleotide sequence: TGCGCCAGCAGCTTGGAGGGCAGCTTAAATGAGCAGTTCTTC.

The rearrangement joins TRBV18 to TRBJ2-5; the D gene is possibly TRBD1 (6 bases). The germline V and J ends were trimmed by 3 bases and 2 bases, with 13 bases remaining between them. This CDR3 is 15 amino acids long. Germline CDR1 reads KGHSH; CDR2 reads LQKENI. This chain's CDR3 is CASSPEQGSQETQYF. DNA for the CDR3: TGTGCCAGCTCACCCGAACAGGGAAGTCAAGAGACCCAGTACTTC.

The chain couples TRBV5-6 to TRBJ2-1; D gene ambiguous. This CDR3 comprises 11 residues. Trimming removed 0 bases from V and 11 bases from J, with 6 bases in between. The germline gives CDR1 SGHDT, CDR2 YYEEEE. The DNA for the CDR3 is TGTGCCAGCAGCTTGGTAGGGAAGCAGTTCTTC. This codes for CASSLVGKQFF.

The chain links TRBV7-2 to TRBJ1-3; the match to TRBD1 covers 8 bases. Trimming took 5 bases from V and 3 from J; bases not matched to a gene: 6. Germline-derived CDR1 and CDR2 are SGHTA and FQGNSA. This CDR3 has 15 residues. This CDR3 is CASSRNDRGGNTIYF. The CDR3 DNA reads TGTGCCAGCAGCAGAAACGACAGGGGTGGAAACACCATATATTTT. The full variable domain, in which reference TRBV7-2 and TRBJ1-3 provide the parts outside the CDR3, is GAGVSQSPSNKVTEKGKDVELRCDPISGHTALYWYRQSLGQGLEFLIYFQGNSAPDKSGLPSDRFSAERTGGSVSTLTIQRTQQEDSAVYLCASSRNDRGGNTIYFGEGSWLTVV.

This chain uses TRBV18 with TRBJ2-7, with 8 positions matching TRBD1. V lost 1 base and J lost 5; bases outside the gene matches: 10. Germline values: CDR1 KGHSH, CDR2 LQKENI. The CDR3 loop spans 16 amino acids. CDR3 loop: CASSPRLGQGRNEQYF. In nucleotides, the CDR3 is TGTGCCAGCTCACCACGCCTCGGACAGGGACGGAACGAGCAGTACTTC.

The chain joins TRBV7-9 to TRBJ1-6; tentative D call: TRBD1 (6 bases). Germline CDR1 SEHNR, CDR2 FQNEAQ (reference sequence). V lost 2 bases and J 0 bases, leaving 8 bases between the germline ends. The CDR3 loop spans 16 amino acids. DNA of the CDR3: TGTGCCAGCAGCTTAACAGGGAGCTCCTATAATTCACCCCTCCACTTT. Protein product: CASSLTGSSYNSPLHF.

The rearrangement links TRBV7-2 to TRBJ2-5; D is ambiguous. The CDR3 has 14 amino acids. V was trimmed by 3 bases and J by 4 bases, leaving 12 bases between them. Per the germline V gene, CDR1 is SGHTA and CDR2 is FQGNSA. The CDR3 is CASSFYLNRETQYF. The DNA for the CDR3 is TGTGCCAGCAGCTTTTACCTCAATCGAGAGACCCAGTACTTC.

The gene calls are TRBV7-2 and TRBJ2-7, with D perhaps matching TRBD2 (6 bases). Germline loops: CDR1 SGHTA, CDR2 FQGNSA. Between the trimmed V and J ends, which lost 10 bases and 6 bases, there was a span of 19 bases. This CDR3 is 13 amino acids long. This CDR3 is CATSDYLAREQYF. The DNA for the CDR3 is TGTGCCACCTCGGACTACCTGGCTCGCGAGCAGTACTTC.

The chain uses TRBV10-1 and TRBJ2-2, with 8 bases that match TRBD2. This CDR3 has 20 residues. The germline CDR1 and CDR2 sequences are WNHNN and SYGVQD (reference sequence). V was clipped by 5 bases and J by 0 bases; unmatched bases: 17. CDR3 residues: CASSSVPWLAGLPNTGELFF. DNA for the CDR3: TGCGCCAGCAGTTCCGTCCCCTGGCTAGCGGGTTTGCCGAACACCGGGGAGCTGTTTTTT.